Each of the 9 T cell receptor beta chains below was sequenced from the same sample in a study of blood T cell repertoires in COVID-19. Clones were sequenced by immunoSEQ multiplex PCR, and TCRdb holds only the in-frame ones, with some missing. The table includes about 200,000 clones, about 80% detected once. Material: peripheral blood. Receptor source: an elderly woman with COVID-19, enrolled during active disease.

V usage is TRBV28 and J usage is TRBJ2-1, with D possibly being TRBD2 (6 bases). This CDR3 comprises 14 residues. V lost 2 bases to trimming and J lost 5 bases, with 10 bases between them. Germline V gives CDR1 MDHEN, CDR2 SYDVKM. CDR3 sequence: CASSLPGGNNEQFF. The CDR3, as DNA: TGTGCCAGCAGTTTACCAGGAGGGAACAATGAGCAGTTCTTC.

CDR3 DNA: TGTGCCAGCAGCTTTCAATCGGGACAGGCGATGGGGAATTCACCCCTCCACTTT. Residues: CASSFQSGQAMGNSPLHF. The rearrangement links TRBV7-8 to TRBJ1-6; TRBD1 matches 8 bases. The V gene end was trimmed by 3 bases and the J gene end by 7 bases; junction bases not matched to a gene: 14. In germline, CDR1 is SGHVS, CDR2 FQNEAQ. The CDR3 extends over 18 amino acids.

The chain links TRBV5-1 to TRBJ2-5, with 7 nucleotides matching TRBD2. The length of the CDR3 is 15 residues. The germline gives CDR1 SGHRS, CDR2 YFSETQ. With V trimmed by 2 bases and J by 0 bases, 4 bases remained unmatched. This chain's CDR3 is CASSLIAGDQETQYF. In DNA, the CDR3 is TGCGCCAGCAGCTTAATAGCGGGCGACCAAGAGACCCAGTACTTC.

This clone was observed a few times. The CDR3 here is CASSPRGSRGAPLHF. Written as DNA, the CDR3 is TGTGCCAGCTCACCAAGGGGAAGCCGTGGGGCACCCCTCCACTTT. This chain connects TRBV18 to TRBJ1-6; weak D call: TRBD1 (5 bases). CDR1 and CDR2 (germline): KGHSH, LQKENI. V lost 2 bases to trimming and J lost 11 bases, with 16 bases between them. This CDR3 is built from 15 residues.

This clone was recorded only once. The V call is TRBV6-5, the J call TRBJ1-1; TRBD1 agrees at 8 bases. Trimming cost V 6 bases and J 8 bases; bases outside gene matches: 11. Germline-derived CDR1 and CDR2 are MNHEY and SVGAGI. This CDR3 comprises 14 residues. The CDR3 nucleotides are TGTGCCAGCAGACCCGACAGGGGTAGAATCGAAGCTTTCTTT. This sequence encodes CASRPDRGRIEAFF.

The chain combines TRBV5-1 with TRBJ2-3; 8 positions agree with TRBD1. The J segment lost 2 bases and the V segment lost 4 bases, leaving 6 bases of the junction unmatched. The length of the CDR3 is 15 residues. Germline values: CDR1 SGHRS, CDR2 YFSETQ. CDR3 protein: CASSPADRVTDTQYF. The CDR3 region has the DNA TGCGCCAGCAGCCCCGCGGACAGGGTCACAGATACGCAGTATTTT. The full variable domain, with the rest looked up from reference TRBV5-1 and TRBJ2-3, is KAGVTQTPRYLIKTRGQQVTLSCSPISGHRSVSWYQQTPGQGLQFLFEYFSETQRNKGNFPGRFSGRQFSNSRSEMNVSTLELGDSALYLCASSPADRVTDTQYFGPGTRLTVL.

In its sample, this clone was seen a few times. The gene calls are TRBV28 and TRBJ1-1; a possible D gene is TRBD1 (5 bases). V lost 9 bases, J lost 3 bases, and 11 bases lay in between. This CDR3 is built from 12 residues. Germline V gene sequence: CDR1 MDHEN, CDR2 SYDVKM. CDR3 region: CASSAGYTEAFF. The CDR3 DNA sequence: TGTGCCAGTTCAGCAGGGTACACTGAAGCTTTCTTT.

The V gene is TRBV20-1, the J gene TRBJ1-1; 7 bases agree with TRBD1. Germline CDR1 is DFQATT and CDR2 is SNEGSKA (reference sequence). The CDR3 runs to 13 residues. The junction had 6 bases not matched to a gene; V was cut back by 3 bases and J by 5 bases. The CDR3 DNA reads as TGCAGTGCTAGTTCAGGGGGGTGGACTGAAGCTTTCTTT. This translates into CSASSGGWTEAFF.

The chain combines TRBV5-8 with TRBJ1-1, with 7 bases lining up with TRBD1. Germline trimming cut 0 bases from V and 1 base from J; bases unmatched to any gene: 6. Germline CDR1 reads SGHTS; CDR2 reads YDEGEE. CDR3 length equals 16 residues. In nucleotides, the CDR3 is TGTGCCAGCAGCTTGGATGGGTGGACAGGGAACACTGAAGCTTTCTTT. Translating it yields CASSLDGWTGNTEAFF.